This T cell receptor beta chain is drawn from a study of cytomegalovirus exposure and HLA in healthy donors. Study at large: Sequencing of 150 million to 200 million T cells in an earlier analysis found 100 million to 140 million unique TCR beta sequences.

Points on this clone: Its target is unknown.

Primers: 60 Vbeta forward and 13 Jbeta reverse. Here immunoSEQ multiplex PCR was the method, and the copy in TCRdb shows in-frame clones only, minus some. This table holds over 75,000 clones, 60% to 85% found once. Study-wide points: A prior analysis recorded that most TCR beta V segments were productive about 90% or about 30% of the time.

The CDR3 is 13 amino acids. Trimming left V 3 bases short and J 7 bases short, with 14 bases between. CDR1 and CDR2 from the germline V gene are SGHRS and YFSETQ. Material: PBMCs. The chain employs TRBV5-1 and TRBJ2-7; D is perhaps TRBD1 (6 bases). The clonotype comes from a man aged 55 to 70 in good health and CMV-seropositive. CDR3 DNA: TGCGCCAGCAGCTACCCGGGACAAAGAGAGCAGTACTTC. Amino acid sequence: CASSYPGQREQYF.